This paragraph covers one T cell receptor beta chain sequence. Its antigen is as yet unknown. Each of the sorted populations had a purity greater than 98%. This entry belongs to a study of beta chain features in type 1 diabetes. Study findings and constraints: Shorter TCRB CDR3s, moderately but significantly so, were found in Type 1 diabetes patients in all four CD4+ subsets.

Investigators reverse transcribed all isolated RNA, so they sequenced expressed TCRB transcripts. Using immunoSEQ multiplex PCR, the repertoire was profiled, and TCRdb retains in-frame clones only, with some absent. Of about 38,000 clones in the sample, about two thirds are singletons; the top ten hold 2% to 2.5%. After removal of 0 bases from V and 4 bases from J, the junction contained 6 bases not matched to a gene. Germline lookup yields CDR1 LGHNA and CDR2 YSLEER. The CDR3 runs 17 residues. The rearrangement joins TRBV4-3 to TRBJ2-1; 10 bases align to TRBD2. The sequence was obtained from a woman aged 25-40 years in good health. Sequences were obtained from Tregs from blood. CDR3 coding DNA: TGCGCCAGCAGCCAAGATCGAGCGGGAGGGCCTTACAATGAGCAGTTCTTC. This codes for CASSQDRAGGPYNEQFF.